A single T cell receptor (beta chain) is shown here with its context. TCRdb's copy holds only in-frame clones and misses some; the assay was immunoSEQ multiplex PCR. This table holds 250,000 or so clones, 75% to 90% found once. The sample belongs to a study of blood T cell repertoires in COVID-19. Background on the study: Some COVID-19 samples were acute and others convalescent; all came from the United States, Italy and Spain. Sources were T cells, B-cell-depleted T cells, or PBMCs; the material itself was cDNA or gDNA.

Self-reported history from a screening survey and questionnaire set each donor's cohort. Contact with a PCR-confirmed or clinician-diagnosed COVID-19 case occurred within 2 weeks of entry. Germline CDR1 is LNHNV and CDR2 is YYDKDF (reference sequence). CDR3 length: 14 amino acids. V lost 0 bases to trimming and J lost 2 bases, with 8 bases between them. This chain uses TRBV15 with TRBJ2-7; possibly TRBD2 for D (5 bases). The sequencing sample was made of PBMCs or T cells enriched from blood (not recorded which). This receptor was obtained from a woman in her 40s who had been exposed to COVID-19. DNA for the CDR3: TGTGCCACCAGCAGAGACGGGGTCACCTACGAGCAGTACTTC. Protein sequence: CATSRDGVTYEQYF.